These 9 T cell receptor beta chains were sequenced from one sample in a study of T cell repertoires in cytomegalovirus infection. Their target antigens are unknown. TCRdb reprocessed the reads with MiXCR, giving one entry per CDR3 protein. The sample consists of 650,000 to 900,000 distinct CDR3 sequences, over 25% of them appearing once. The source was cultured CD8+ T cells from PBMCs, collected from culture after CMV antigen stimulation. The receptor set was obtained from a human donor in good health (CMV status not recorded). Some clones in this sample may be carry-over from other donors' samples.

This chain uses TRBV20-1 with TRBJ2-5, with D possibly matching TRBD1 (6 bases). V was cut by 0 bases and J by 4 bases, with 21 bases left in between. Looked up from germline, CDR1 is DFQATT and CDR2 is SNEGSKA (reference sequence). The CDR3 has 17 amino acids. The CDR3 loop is CSARDHSEAGVRETQYF. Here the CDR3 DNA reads TGCAGTGCTAGAGATCACTCCGAGGCAGGGGTCCGAGAGACCCAGTACTTC.

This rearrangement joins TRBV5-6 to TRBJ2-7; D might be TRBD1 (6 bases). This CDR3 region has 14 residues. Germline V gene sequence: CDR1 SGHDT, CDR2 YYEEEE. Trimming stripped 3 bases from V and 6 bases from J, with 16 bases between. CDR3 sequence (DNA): TGTGCCAGCAGCTGGGGACAACCTGGGCTCGAGCAGTACTTC. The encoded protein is CASSWGQPGLEQYF.

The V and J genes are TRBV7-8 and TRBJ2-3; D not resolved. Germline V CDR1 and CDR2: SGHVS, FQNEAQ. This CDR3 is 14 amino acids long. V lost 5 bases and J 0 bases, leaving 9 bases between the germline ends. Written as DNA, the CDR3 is TGTGCCAGCAGCGATACTCCTAGCACAGATACGCAGTATTTT. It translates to CASSDTPSTDTQYF.

CDR3 DNA: TGCGCTAGCGACTTAGGGACAGCGATGAACACTGAAGCTTTCTTT. The encoded protein is CASDLGTAMNTEAFF. V gene TRBV5-1 combines with J gene TRBJ1-1; 7 bases map to TRBD1. The CDR3 totals 15 residues. Germline V gene sequence: CDR1 SGHRS, CDR2 YFSETQ. The entire variable domain, with the rest obtained from reference TRBV5-1 and TRBJ1-1, is as follows: KAGVTQTPRYLIKTRGQQVTLSCSPISGHRSVSWYQQTPGQGLQFLFEYFSETQRNKGNFPGRFSGRQFSNSRSEMNVSTLELGDSALYLCASDLGTAMNTEAFFGQGTRLTVV.

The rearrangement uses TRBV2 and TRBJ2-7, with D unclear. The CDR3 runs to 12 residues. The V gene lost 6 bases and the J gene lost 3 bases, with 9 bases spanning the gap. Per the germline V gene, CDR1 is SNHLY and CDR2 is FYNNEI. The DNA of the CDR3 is TGTGCCAGCAGGGCCTCAAACTACGAGCAGTACTTC. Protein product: CASRASNYEQYF.

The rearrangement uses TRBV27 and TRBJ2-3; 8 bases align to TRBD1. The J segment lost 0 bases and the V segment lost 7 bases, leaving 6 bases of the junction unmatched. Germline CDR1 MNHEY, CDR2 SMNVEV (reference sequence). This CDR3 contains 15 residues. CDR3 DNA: TGTGCCAGCACTAAAGGGACAGGTAGCACAGATACGCAGTATTTT. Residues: CASTKGTGSTDTQYF.

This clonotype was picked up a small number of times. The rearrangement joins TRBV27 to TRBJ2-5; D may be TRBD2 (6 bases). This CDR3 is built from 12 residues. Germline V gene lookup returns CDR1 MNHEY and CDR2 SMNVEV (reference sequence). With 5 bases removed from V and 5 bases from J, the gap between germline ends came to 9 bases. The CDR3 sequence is CASSGGFETQYF. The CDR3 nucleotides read TGTGCCAGCAGTGGAGGGTTCGAGACCCAGTACTTC.

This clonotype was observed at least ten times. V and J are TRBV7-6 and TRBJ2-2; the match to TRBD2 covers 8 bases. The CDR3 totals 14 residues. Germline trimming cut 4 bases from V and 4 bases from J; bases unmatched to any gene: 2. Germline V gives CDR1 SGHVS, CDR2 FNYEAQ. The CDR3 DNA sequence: TGTGCCAGCAGCTCTACTAGCGGCACCGGGGAGCTGTTTTTT. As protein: CASSSTSGTGELFF.

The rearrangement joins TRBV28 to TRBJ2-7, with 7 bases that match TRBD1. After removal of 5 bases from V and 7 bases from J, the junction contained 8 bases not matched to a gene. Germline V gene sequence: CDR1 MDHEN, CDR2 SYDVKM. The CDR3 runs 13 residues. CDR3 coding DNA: TGTGCCAGCAGTATCGCACAGGGGCGAGAGCAGTACGTC. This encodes CASSIAQGREQYV.